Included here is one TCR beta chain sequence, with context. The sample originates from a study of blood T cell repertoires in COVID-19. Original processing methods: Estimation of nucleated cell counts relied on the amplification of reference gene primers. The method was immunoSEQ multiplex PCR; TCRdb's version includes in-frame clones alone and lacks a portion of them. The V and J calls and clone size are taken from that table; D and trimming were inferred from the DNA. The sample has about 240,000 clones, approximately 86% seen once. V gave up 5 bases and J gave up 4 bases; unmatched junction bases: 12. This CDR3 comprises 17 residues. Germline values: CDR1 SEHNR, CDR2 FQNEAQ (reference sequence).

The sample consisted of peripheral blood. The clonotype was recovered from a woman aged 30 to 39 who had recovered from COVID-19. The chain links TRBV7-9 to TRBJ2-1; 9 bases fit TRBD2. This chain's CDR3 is CASSPRMRGGFYNEQFF. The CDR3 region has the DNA TGTGCCAGCAGCCCCCGTATGCGGGGGGGCTTTTACAATGAGCAGTTCTTC. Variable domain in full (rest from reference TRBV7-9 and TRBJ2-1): DTGVSQNPRHKITKRGQNVTFRCDPISEHNRLYWYRQTLGQGPEFLTYFQNEAQLEKSRLLSDRFSAERPKGSFSTLEIQRTEQGDSAMYLCASSPRMRGGFYNEQFFGPGTRLTVL.